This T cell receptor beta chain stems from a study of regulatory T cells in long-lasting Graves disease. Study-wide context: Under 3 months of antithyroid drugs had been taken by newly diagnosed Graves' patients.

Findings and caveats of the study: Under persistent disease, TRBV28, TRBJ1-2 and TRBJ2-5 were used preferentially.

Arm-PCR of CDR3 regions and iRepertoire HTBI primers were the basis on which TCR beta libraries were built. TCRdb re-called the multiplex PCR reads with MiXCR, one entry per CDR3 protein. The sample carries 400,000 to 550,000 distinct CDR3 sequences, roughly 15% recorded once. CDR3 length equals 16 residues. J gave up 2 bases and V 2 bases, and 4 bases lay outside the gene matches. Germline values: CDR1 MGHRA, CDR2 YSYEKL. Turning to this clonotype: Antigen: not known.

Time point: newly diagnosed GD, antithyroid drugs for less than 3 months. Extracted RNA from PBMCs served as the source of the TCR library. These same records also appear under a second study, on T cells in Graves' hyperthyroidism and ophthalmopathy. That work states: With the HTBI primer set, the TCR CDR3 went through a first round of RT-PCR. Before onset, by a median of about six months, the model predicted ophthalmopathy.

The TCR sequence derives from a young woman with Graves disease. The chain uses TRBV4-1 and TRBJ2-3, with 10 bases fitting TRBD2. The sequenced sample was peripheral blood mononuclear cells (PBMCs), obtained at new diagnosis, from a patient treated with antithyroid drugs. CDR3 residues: CASSQRSGRVTDTQYF. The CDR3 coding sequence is TGCGCCAGCAGCCAACGCAGCGGGAGGGTCACAGATACGCAGTATTTT.